A single sample is the source of the 24 T cell receptor beta chains below, sequenced in a study of blood T cells in healthy people across ages. With a J-beta primer mix and a sample-barcoded 5' primer, a second PCR ran about 7 to 12 cycles. TCRdb reanalysed the 5' RACE reads using MiXCR and keeps one entry per CDR3 protein. The profile covers about 1.6 million distinct CDR3 sequences, with approximately 32% appearing a single time and 11% taken by the ten largest. Sequencing input: blood. The receptors originated from a woman aged 25 to 39 in good health.

This chain connects TRBV6-1 to TRBJ2-5; weak D call: TRBD1 (6 bases). V lost 9 bases to trimming and J lost 2 bases, with 16 bases between them. The CDR3 runs to 14 residues. CDR1 and CDR2 (germline): MNHNS, SASEGT. The CDR3 protein is CASGGHGKQETQYF. CDR3 coding DNA: TGTGCCAGTGGGGGACATGGAAAACAAGAGACCCAGTACTTC.

V gene TRBV20-1 combines with J gene TRBJ2-7; D might be TRBD1 (6 bases). This CDR3 region has 14 residues. V was shortened by 4 bases and J by 0 bases, with 13 bases between the two germline ends. The germline gives CDR1 DFQATT, CDR2 SNEGSKA (reference sequence). Here the CDR3 DNA reads TGCAGTGCTAAGGACAGTCCCTTCTCCTACGAGCAGTACTTC. Translating gives CSAKDSPFSYEQYF.

The rearrangement links TRBV5-5 to TRBJ2-7; D remains ambiguous. V was cut by 1 base and J by 6 bases, with 14 bases left in between. The CDR3 totals 14 residues. Germline V lookup: CDR1 SGHKS, CDR2 YYEKEE (reference sequence). The CDR3 protein is CASSLYPGSGEQYF. CDR3 nucleotides: TGTGCCAGCAGCTTGTATCCCGGGTCCGGCGAGCAGTACTTC.

This chain uses TRBV19 with TRBJ1-2, with 7 bases lining up with TRBD1. This CDR3 has 15 amino acids. J lost 1 base, V lost 9 bases, and 11 bases had no gene match. Germline V CDR1 and CDR2: LNHDA, SQIVND (reference sequence). The CDR3 nucleotides are TGTGCCAGCAGAACCGGGACAGACATTAACTATGGCTACACCTTC. It yields the protein CASRTGTDINYGYTF.

As concerns this clonotype: Since a much larger clone is just one base distant, this may be a read error. The chain's CDR3 is CASSPNSSTDTQYF. The CDR3 nucleotides are TGTGCCAGCAGTCCAAACTCTAGCACAGATACGCAGTATTTT. This chain links TRBV27 with TRBJ2-3, with D unclear. Trimming removed 5 bases from V and 0 bases from J, with 9 bases in between. Germline V gene sequence: CDR1 MNHEY, CDR2 SMNVEV (reference sequence). This CDR3 is 14 amino acids long.

This chain links TRBV29-1 with TRBJ2-5; D gene uncertain. The length of the CDR3 is 13 residues. CDR1 and CDR2 (germline): SQVTM, ANQGSEA. V shed 6 bases and J shed 4 bases, with 15 bases lying between them. CDR3 coding DNA: TGCAGCGTCGCCCCAAGCAGTGCAGAGACCCAGTACTTC. It yields the protein CSVAPSSAETQYF.

This clonotype has only a few counts. The gene calls are TRBV6-2 or TRBV6-3 and TRBJ2-7; 8 bases fit TRBD2. Germline lookup yields CDR1 MNHEY and CDR2 SVGEGT. V lost 5 bases, J lost 1 base, and 7 bases stayed unmatched. This CDR3 has 15 amino acids. Here the CDR3 DNA reads TGTGCCAGCAGTCAGAACGCGGGAGGTTCCTACGAGCAGTACTTC. Its protein product is CASSQNAGGSYEQYF.

The J gene is TRBJ2-1, the V gene TRBV6-2 or TRBV6-3; TRBD1 aligns across 7 bases. Looked up from germline, CDR1 is MNHEY and CDR2 is SVGEGT. Trimming removed 5 bases from V and 4 bases from J; junction bases left unmatched: 17. This CDR3 spans 18 amino acids. The CDR3 DNA follows: TGTGCCAGCAGTACAGGACAGCATGGGACAGTTTCTTACAATGAGCAGTTCTTC. Encoded protein: CASSTGQHGTVSYNEQFF.

This sequence joins TRBV7-3 and TRBJ2-3, with 10 bases lining up with TRBD2. V lost 5 bases, J lost 4 bases, and 9 bases stayed unmatched. The CDR3 is 16 amino acids. Germline assignment: CDR1 SGHTA and CDR2 FQGTGA. The CDR3 is CASSQLAGRSADTQYF. The CDR3 DNA is TGTGCCAGCAGCCAACTAGCGGGACGGAGCGCAGATACGCAGTATTTT. The full variable domain, its missing parts supplied by reference TRBV7-3 and TRBJ2-3, is GAGVSQTPSNKVTEKGKYVELRCDPISGHTALYWYRQSLGQGPEFLIYFQGTGAADDSGLPNDRFFAVRPEGSVSTLKIQRTERGDSAVYLCASSQLAGRSADTQYFGPGTRLTVL.

This clonotype was picked up many times. The chain recombines TRBV7-6 with TRBJ2-3; D is perhaps TRBD2 (6 bases). The germline V gene encodes CDR1 SGHVS and CDR2 FNYEAQ. This CDR3 has 13 residues. Trimming shortened V by 1 base and J by 6 bases, and 8 bases separated the two germline ends. The CDR3 region is CASSLGGLDTQYF. CDR3 bases: TGTGCCAGCAGCTTAGGGGGACTGGATACGCAGTATTTT.

The CDR3 region has the DNA TGCAGTGCTAGAGGTCTGGCTGACGCAGATACGCAGTATTTT. It specifies CSARGLADADTQYF. The J gene is TRBJ2-3, the V gene TRBV20-1; D remains unclear. The germline V gene has CDR1 DFQATT and CDR2 SNEGSKA (reference sequence). Trimming stripped 1 base from V and 4 bases from J, with 12 bases between. CDR3 length equals 14 residues.

The sample holds a few counts of this clonotype. V is TRBV11-2 and J is TRBJ2-1; tentatively, D is TRBD1 (6 bases). V was shortened by 3 bases and J by 9 bases, with 9 bases between the two germline ends. CDR1 is SGHAT, CDR2 FQNNGV, per germline. This CDR3 is 12 amino acids long. As DNA, the CDR3 is TGTGCCAGCAGCTTGGGACAATCTGAGCAGTTCTTC. It is translated as CASSLGQSEQFF.

Points on this clonotype: The junction departs from germline at one end; a sequencing error may be responsible. V is TRBV7-9 and J is TRBJ2-7; no clear D. The CDR3 extends over 13 amino acids. Germline V gene sequence: CDR1 SEHNR, CDR2 FQNEAQ (reference sequence). CDR3 loop: CVSSSDASYEQYF. The CDR3 DNA sequence: TGTGTCAGCAGCTCGGACGCATCATACGAGCAGTACTTC.

This clonotype was detected only a few times. Here the CDR3 DNA reads TGCAGTGCTAGAGAGGGAACCTATCCGGGCACTGAAGCTTTCTTT. Translation: CSAREGTYPGTEAFF. The chain recombines TRBV20-1 with TRBJ1-1; D not certain. CDR3 length: 15 amino acids. V was shortened by 0 bases and J by 4 bases, with 15 bases between the two germline ends. The germline gives CDR1 DFQATT, CDR2 SNEGSKA (reference sequence).

This clonotype was picked up one time. The rearrangement uses TRBV10-3 and TRBJ2-3, with no clear D. V lost 2 bases, J lost 2 bases, and 5 bases lay in between. This CDR3 is built from 13 residues. CDR1 and CDR2 from the germline V gene are ENHRY and SYGVKD. The CDR3 here is CAISEPPTDTQYF. For the CDR3, the DNA is TGTGCCATCAGTGAGCCCCCCACAGATACGCAGTATTTT.

The rearrangement joins TRBV12-5 to TRBJ1-1; D is possibly TRBD1 (5 bases). The ends were cut back, 0 bases at V and 0 bases at J, with 11 bases in the middle. Looked up from germline, CDR1 is LGHNT and CDR2 is FRNRAP. The CDR3 has 16 residues. The CDR3 reads CASGLVQGLLNTEAFF. The CDR3 DNA is TGTGCTAGTGGTTTGGTGCAGGGCTTACTGAACACTGAAGCTTTCTTT.

In this sample, this clonotype turned up a few times. This rearrangement joins TRBV6-1 to TRBJ2-1; no clear D gene. This CDR3 has 12 amino acids. Deletions cut 0 bases from V and 10 bases from J, with 7 bases between. Germline loops: CDR1 MNHNS, CDR2 SASEGT. CDR3: CASSEASHEQFF. CDR3 nucleotide sequence: TGTGCCAGCAGTGAAGCCAGTCACGAGCAGTTCTTC.

The gene calls are TRBV10-2 and TRBJ2-6; D is perhaps TRBD1 or TRBD2 (6 bases each). Germline lookup yields CDR1 WSHSY and CDR2 SAAADI. Between the trimmed V and J ends, which lost 8 bases and 1 base, there was a span of 9 bases. This CDR3 has 14 residues. In DNA, the CDR3 is TGCGCCAGCCTAGGGGGGTCTGGGGCCAACGTCCTGACTTTC. Protein: CASLGGSGANVLTF.

J is TRBJ1-2 and V is TRBV20-1; D perhaps matches TRBD1 (6 bases). Germline assignment: CDR1 DFQATT and CDR2 SNEGSKA (reference sequence). CDR3 length: 12 residues. Deletions cut 6 bases from V and 3 bases from J, with 11 bases between. CDR3 DNA: TGCAGTGCGACTCGACAGGACTATGGCTACACCTTC. Translated, it gives CSATRQDYGYTF.

This clonotype was counted a few times. This chain joins TRBV5-1 and TRBJ2-1; D call uncertain. CDR1 and CDR2 (germline): SGHRS, YFSETQ. V lost 2 bases and J 2 bases, leaving 14 bases between the germline ends. CDR3 size: 16 residues. This chain's CDR3 is CASSLSAQRAYNEQFF. The DNA of the CDR3 is TGCGCCAGCAGCTTAAGCGCCCAGCGCGCCTACAATGAGCAGTTCTTC.

This chain uses TRBV28 with TRBJ2-3; D is unclear. The germline V gene encodes CDR1 MDHEN and CDR2 SYDVKM. Trimming stripped 10 bases from V and 1 base from J, with 15 bases between. The CDR3 extends over 14 amino acids. DNA for the CDR3: TGTGCCACCTCGCCGGTGGGTGGCACAGATACGCAGTATTTT. It encodes CATSPVGGTDTQYF.

The CDR3 loop is CAISEYSTGELFF. CDR3 in DNA: TGTGCCATCAGTGAGTACAGCACCGGGGAGCTGTTTTTT. The chain recombines TRBV10-3 with TRBJ2-2; D ambiguous. This CDR3 is built from 13 residues. Trimming removed 1 base from V and 4 bases from J, with 4 bases in between. CDR1 is ENHRY, CDR2 SYGVKD, per germline.

The chain couples TRBV3-1 to TRBJ1-3; D gene unclear. The germline V gene has CDR1 LGHDT and CDR2 YNNKEL (reference sequence). The V gene lost 1 base and the J gene lost 4 bases, with 8 bases spanning the gap. This CDR3 is 14 amino acids long. Here the CDR3 reads CASSQGGAGNTIYF. Written as DNA, the CDR3 is TGTGCCAGCAGCCAAGGAGGCGCCGGAAACACCATATATTTT.

The chain uses TRBV12-3 or TRBV12-4 and TRBJ2-1; 9 bases align to TRBD1. This CDR3 comprises 16 residues. Germline trimming cut 3 bases from V and 3 bases from J; bases unmatched to any gene: 6. CDR3 nucleotide sequence: TGTGCCAGCAGTTTGGGCGGGACAGGGCTCTACAATGAGCAGTTCTTC. This translates into CASSLGGTGLYNEQFF.